What follows are 32 T cell receptor beta chains derived from one specimen sequenced in a study of tumor-infiltrating lymphocytes in primary liver carcinoma. From 500 ng of total RNA, TCR beta-specific cDNA was reverse-transcribed using a constant-region primer. Libraries for TCR beta were built through three nested multiplex PCR rounds, which together made up a slightly modified ARM-PCR procedure. The study ran its first two PCR rounds for nine to eleven cycles each, using TRBV1-TRBV30 forward primers and a C-beta reverse primer. A single record per CDR3 protein comes from TCRdb applying MiXCR to the multiplex PCR reads. The sample has tens of thousands of distinct CDR3 sequences; approximately 70% are singletons. Taking about 17-33 mg of unsorted bulk tissue, the authors co-extracted RNA and DNA. The source material was liver tumor tissue from sampling region 1. This sample's subset: tumor region T1, superior pole. The receptors here all came from a man between 40 and 49 years old with primary liver carcinoma and hepatitis B virus infection.

On this clonotype: At one end the junction does not follow the germline gene, possibly because of a read error. The rearrangement joins TRBV10-3 to TRBJ1-5; D ambiguous. The CDR3 runs 14 residues. CDR1 is ENHRY and CDR2 is SYGVKD in the germline V gene. The CDR3 is CAVSGYEGDQPQHF. CDR3 bases: TGTGCCGTCAGTGGGTACGAGGGCGATCAGCCCCAGCATTTT.

This clonotype has a count of ten or more. This sequence joins TRBV28 and TRBJ2-7; 12 bases match TRBD2. Germline V lookup: CDR1 MDHEN, CDR2 SYDVKM. The ends lost 4 bases at V and 5 bases at J; junction bases unmatched: 6. This CDR3 is built from 15 residues. CDR3 loop: CASSSGTSGYHEQYF. Here the CDR3 DNA reads TGTGCCAGCAGTTCCGGGACTAGCGGGTACCACGAGCAGTACTTC.

The chain has TRBV2 and TRBJ2-7; tentative D call: TRBD2 (6 bases). This CDR3 region has 13 residues. CDR1 and CDR2 from the germline V gene are SNHLY and FYNNEI. The CDR3 coding sequence is TGTGTCTGCGGCTACGGGAGCTGGTACGAGCAGTACTTC. This sequence encodes CVCGYGSWYEQYF.

Comment on this clonotype: This may arise from a read error, as a much more abundant clone is one base away. V gene TRBV6-1 combines with J gene TRBJ2-7; TRBD2 might be the D (6 bases). CDR3 length equals 14 residues. Germline-derived CDR1 and CDR2 are MNHNS and SASEGT. V gave up 3 bases and J gave up 2 bases, with 11 bases separating them. Written as DNA, the CDR3 is TGTGCCAGCAGTGACTTAGCGGAACCCTACGAGCAGTACTTC. Residues: CASSDLAEPYEQYF.

In its sample, this clonotype was seen a few times. Relative to the germline gene, one junction end is altered; a read error may explain this. This chain connects TRBV11-2 to TRBJ2-1; D not resolved. The germline CDR1 and CDR2 sequences are SGHAT and FQNNGV. This CDR3 spans 14 amino acids. The CDR3 nucleotides read TGTGCAAGCAGCTCATACCGGCTAATTAGTGAGCAGTTCTTC. It encodes CASSSYRLISEQFF.

Notes on this clonotype: A much bigger clone sits one base away, suggesting this may be a read error. The chain employs TRBV9 and TRBJ1-1; D is possibly TRBD1 (6 bases). This CDR3 comprises 13 residues. CDR1 SGDLS and CDR2 YYNGEE come from the germline V gene. This chain's CDR3 is CASNSGGDTEASF. CDR3 in DNA: TGTGCCAGCAATAGTGGGGGGGACACTGAAGCTTCCTTT.

Of note for this clonotype: The junction departs from the called germline gene at one end, perhaps through a read error. DNA of the CDR3: TGTGCCAGTAGCCCGAAGCGTCAAAGGATGTCCGCAACTAATGGAAAACTGTTTTTT. Its translation: CASSPKRQRMSATNGKLFF. This chain links TRBV11-2 with TRBJ1-4; D ambiguous. This CDR3 spans 19 amino acids. Germline CDR1 and CDR2: SGHAT and FQNNGV.

To note about this clonotype: At one boundary the junction diverges from the germline segment, which might be a read error. The chain joins TRBV11-3 to TRBJ2-1; 8 bases align to TRBD2. CDR1 and CDR2 from the germline V gene are SGHNT and YENEEA. The CDR3 totals 15 residues. The CDR3 DNA is TGTGTCAGCAGCGCCGGGACTAGAGAGATAAATGAGCAGTCCTTC. It encodes CVSSAGTREINEQSF.

This clonotype was observed many times. The chain recombines TRBV11-2 with TRBJ2-7; possibly TRBD2 for D (6 bases). V was shortened by 8 bases and J by 0 bases, with 14 bases between the two germline ends. From germline, CDR1 is SGHAT and CDR2 FQNNGV. The CDR3 consists of 14 residues. The CDR3 spells CASLRSGDSYEQYF. CDR3 nucleotides: TGTGCCAGCCTCCGGTCGGGGGACTCCTACGAGCAGTACTTC.

The chain is built from TRBV11-2 and TRBJ1-1, with unresolved D. The ends were cut back, 7 bases at V and 5 bases at J, with 17 bases in the middle. Germline V gene sequence: CDR1 SGHAT, CDR2 FQNNGV. The CDR3 is 14 residues long. The CDR3 region has the DNA TGTGCCAGCAACTTGACGGCCTTCGAGACTGAAGCTTTCTTT. Amino acid sequence: CASNLTAFETEAFF. Full variable domain (remainder filled in from reference TRBV11-2 and TRBJ1-1): EAGVAQSPRYKIIEKRQSVAFWCNPISGHATLYWYQQILGQGPKLLIQFQNNGVVDDSQLPKDRFSAERLKGVDSTLKIQPAKLEDSAVYLCASNLTAFETEAFFGQGTRLTVV.

This clonotype was observed many times. The junction departs from the called germline gene at one end, perhaps through a read error. The CDR3 loop reads CSARGTGANYGYTF. The CDR3 coding sequence is TGCAGTGCGAGAGGGACAGGAGCTAACTATGGCTACACCTTC. The genes are TRBV20-1 and TRBJ1-2, with 8 bases aligning to TRBD1. This CDR3 has 14 residues. Germline V gene data show CDR1 as DFQATT and CDR2 as SNEGSKA (reference sequence).

For this clonotype: The conserved phenylalanine or tryptophan normally closing the CDR3 is absent here, so this likely arose from a read error. The limits of the CDR3 on the DNA are not certain, so only TCRdb's listed CDR3 is given. The genes are TRBV6-2 or TRBV6-3 and TRBJ1-1. Germline values: CDR1 MNHEY, CDR2 SVGEGT. The CDR3 length equals 14 residues, ends included. The CDR3: CARSYPELNTEAFC.

This clonotype was recorded at least ten times. The chain joins TRBV11-3 to TRBJ2-3, with a possible D match to TRBD2 (5 bases). CDR3 size: 14 residues. V dropped 4 bases and J dropped 1 base, with 9 bases sitting between them. CDR1 and CDR2 (germline): SGHNT, YENEEA. CDR3 amino acids: CASSSGLRTDTQYF. CDR3 in DNA: TGTGCCAGCAGCTCTGGACTTCGCACAGATACGCAGTATTTT.

This chain connects TRBV19 to TRBJ2-1, with 11 bases identical to TRBD2. V shed 9 bases, J shed 7 bases, and the junction held 11 bases outside the gene matches. CDR1 is LNHDA, CDR2 SQIVND, per germline (reference sequence). The CDR3 length is 15 residues. The CDR3 nucleotides read TGTGCCAGCGCCTCGGCGGCTAGCGGGAGGAATGAGCAGTTCTTC. This codes for CASASAASGRNEQFF. Full variable domain (rest looked up from reference TRBV19 and TRBJ2-1): DGGITQSPKYLFRKEGQNVTLSCEQNLNHDAMYWYRQDPGQGLRLIYYSQIVNDFQKGDIAEGYSVSREKKESFPLTVTSAQKNPTAFYLCASASAASGRNEQFFGPGTRLTVL.

This clonotype turned up a few times. The chain couples TRBV11-2 to TRBJ1-4, with TRBD1 matching 8 bases. V dropped 5 bases and J dropped 7; count of bases not matched to a gene: 12. Looked up from germline, CDR1 is SGHAT and CDR2 is FQNNGV. CDR3 size: 16 residues. CDR3 amino acids: CASSNGQGVLGEKLFF. In nucleotides, the CDR3 is TGTGCCAGCAGCAATGGACAGGGCGTATTGGGTGAAAAACTGTTTTTT.

Concerning this clonotype itself: At one end the junction does not follow the germline gene, possibly because of a read error. The chain joins TRBV12-3 or TRBV12-4 to TRBJ2-7; possibly TRBD2 for D (6 bases). The CDR3 sequence is 12 residues long. Here the CDR3 DNA reads TGTGCCAGCAGTGCACTAGCTTACGAGCAGTGCTTC. It encodes CASSALAYEQCF.

A note on this clonotype: Germline is not matched at one junction end, which may reflect a read error. The rearrangement uses TRBV12-3 or TRBV12-4 and TRBJ2-1, with D possibly being TRBD2 (5 bases). The CDR3 has 13 amino acids. CDR3 coding DNA: TGTGCCGGCAGTTTTACAAGAGGGAATGAACAGTTATTC. This encodes CAGSFTRGNEQLF.

Turning to this clonotype: An end of the junction does not agree with germline; a read error may underlie this. V is TRBV11-2 and J is TRBJ2-1; no clear D. Germline loops: CDR1 SGHAT, CDR2 FQNNGV. The CDR3 spans 14 residues. The CDR3 coding sequence is TGTGCCAGCAACTTATACCGGCTAGTTAGTGACCAATTCTTC. It codes for CASNLYRLVSDQFF.

The chain combines TRBV5-1 with TRBJ2-7; D not certain. This CDR3 is built from 14 residues. Trimming cost V 0 bases and J 7 bases, with 14 bases left between them. Germline V lookup: CDR1 SGHRS, CDR2 YFSETQ. This chain's CDR3 is CASSLDMVVLEQYF. The CDR3 DNA reads TGCGCCAGCAGCTTGGACATGGTGGTCCTAGAGCAGTACTTC.

In its sample, this clonotype was seen many times. The J gene is TRBJ2-3, the V gene TRBV4-1, with no clear D. The CDR3 totals 16 residues. V lost 3 bases to trimming and J lost 4 bases, with 17 bases between them. Per germline, CDR1 MGHRA and CDR2 YSYEKL. In nucleotides, the CDR3 is TGCGCCAGCAGCCATGCCAAAATGTATGGGGCAGATACGCAGTATTTT. Its protein is CASSHAKMYGADTQYF.

For this clonotype: The CDR3 ends on some other residue instead of the conserved phenylalanine or tryptophan, so this is likely a read error. The DNA is omitted, as the CDR3 cannot be located on it reliably, and the CDR3 follows TCRdb's listing. The genes are TRBV6-5 and TRBJ2-2; the table's D call TRBD1 went unverified against the DNA. The CDR3 adds up to 15 amino acids, both ends counted. The germline V gene has CDR1 MNHEY and CDR2 SVGAGI. Here the CDR3 reads CVSSYGTLNTGELFS.

Regarding this clonotype: An end of the junction does not agree with germline; a read error may underlie this. The chain joins TRBV11-2 to TRBJ2-1; D is perhaps TRBD2 (5 bases). The germline CDR1 and CDR2 sequences are SGHAT and FQNNGV. This CDR3 comprises 15 residues. The CDR3 DNA reads as TGTGGCAGCAGCTTAGCTGCAGGACTTGTCAATGAGCAGTTGTTC. Protein sequence: CGSSLAAGLVNEQLF.

On this clonotype itself: Here the CDR3 omits its conserved ending phenylalanine or tryptophan, so a read error is the likely source. The limits of the CDR3 on the DNA are not certain, so only TCRdb's listed CDR3 is given. The V gene is TRBV4-3, the J gene TRBJ1-6. The CDR3 spans 14 amino acids, including both terminal residues. Germline V CDR1 and CDR2: LGHNA, YSLEER. CDR3 sequence: CASSQDFSDSPFHL.

Regarding this clonotype: The junction differs from germline at one of its ends, possibly a read error. The J gene is TRBJ2-2, the V gene TRBV5-5, with D perhaps matching TRBD2 (5 bases). Germline V gives CDR1 SGHKS, CDR2 YYEKEE (reference sequence). This CDR3 is 14 amino acids long. CDR3 bases: TGTGTCAGCAGCTTGGAGGCGGGTGCGGGGGAGCTGTTTTTT. Its protein product is CVSSLEAGAGELFF.

A remark on this clonotype: A junction end diverges from the germline sequence, so it may reflect a read error. The V gene is TRBV11-2, the J gene TRBJ2-7; D gene unclear. The germline V gene has CDR1 SGHAT and CDR2 FQNNGV. The CDR3 has 13 residues. CDR3 loop: CPSSFDNTYEQYF. Here the CDR3 DNA reads TGTCCCAGCAGCTTTGACAATACCTACGAGCAGTACTTC.

Details on this clonotype: The CDR3 ends on some other residue instead of the conserved phenylalanine or tryptophan, so this is likely a read error. Because the CDR3's place on the DNA is in doubt, the DNA is left out and the CDR3 is given as listed by TCRdb. V is TRBV4-3 and J is TRBJ2-1. Germline V CDR1 and CDR2: LGHNA, YSLEER. 16 amino acids form the CDR3, both terminal residues included. CDR3 region: CASSQDRVDTYNEQLS.

Turning to this clonotype: This could be a read error, since a much larger clone is one nucleotide away. The chain uses TRBV5-1 and TRBJ2-7; 14 nucleotides agree with TRBD2. Germline values: CDR1 SGHRS, CDR2 YFSETQ. J lost 3 bases, V lost 4 bases, and 9 bases had no gene match. This CDR3 is 17 amino acids long. The CDR3 region is CASSPRLAGGPNYEQYF. Written as DNA, the CDR3 is TGCGCCAGCAGCCCCAGACTAGCGGGAGGGCCTAACTACGAGCAGTACTTC.

This clonotype was picked up a small number of times. The germline gene is not matched at one end of the junction; a read error may be the cause. V and J are TRBV12-3 or TRBV12-4 and TRBJ1-2, with D possibly matching TRBD1 (6 bases). CDR3 length: 13 amino acids. The CDR3 DNA reads as TGTGCCTGCAGTTTGAGGGGGGTGGGGGGCTACACCTTC. This encodes CACSLRGVGGYTF.

V and J are TRBV6-2 or TRBV6-3 and TRBJ2-7; 7 bases map to TRBD1. This CDR3 is built from 15 residues. CDR1 MNHEY and CDR2 SVGEGT come from the germline V gene. CDR3 DNA sequence: TGTGTCGGCAATTACCATCTAGACAGGGCATACGAGCAGTACTTC. Residues: CVGNYHLDRAYEQYF.

A remark on this clonotype: One end of the junction is discordant with germline, which a read error may explain. The gene calls are TRBV6-2 or TRBV6-3 and TRBJ2-4; D gene unclear. Germline values: CDR1 MNHEY, CDR2 SVGEGT. This CDR3 is built from 13 residues. The CDR3 protein is CASSSTGVNIQNF. DNA for the CDR3: TGTGCAAGCAGTTCGACTGGGGTAAACATTCAGAACTTC.

Turning to this clonotype: At one of its ends the junction is not consistent with the germline gene, which may arise from a read error. The chain uses TRBV5-1 and TRBJ2-7; 7 nucleotides line up with TRBD1. This CDR3 is built from 15 residues. Germline-derived CDR1 and CDR2 are SGHRS and YFSETQ. This CDR3 is CAGSLGDRVNYEQYF. The CDR3 DNA is TGCGCCGGCAGCTTGGGAGACAGGGTAAACTACGAGCAGTACTTC.

This rearrangement joins TRBV5-1 to TRBJ2-5; D perhaps matches TRBD1 (5 bases). The CDR3 runs to 14 residues. Per the germline V gene, CDR1 is SGHRS and CDR2 is YFSETQ. Trimming took off 0 bases at V and 4 bases at J, with 10 bases between the two ends. The CDR3 here is CASSLGQHRETQYF. The CDR3 region has the DNA TGCGCCAGCAGCTTGGGACAGCACCGAGAGACCCAGTACTTC.